The subject of this entry is one TCR beta chain. V lost 2 bases, J lost 6 bases, and 11 bases stayed unmatched. This CDR3 has 16 amino acids. Germline V CDR1 and CDR2: MNHNY, SVGAGI (reference sequence). These data originate in a study of T cell changes during pregnancy in multiple sclerosis. Assay: immunoSEQ multiplex PCR; the TCRdb copy retains only in-frame clones and omits some. The sample consists of 70,000 to 100,000 clones, about 93% of them appearing once. The sequence derives from a female donor with multiple sclerosis, enrolled in a pregnancy study. The sample here was peripheral blood, taken in the first trimester of pregnancy. The rearrangement uses TRBV6-6 and TRBJ1-2; TRBD1 agrees at 8 bases. CDR3 sequence (DNA): TGTGCCAGCAGTTACACAGCGGACAGGGTAATTGATGGCTACACCTTC. Amino acids: CASSYTADRVIDGYTF.